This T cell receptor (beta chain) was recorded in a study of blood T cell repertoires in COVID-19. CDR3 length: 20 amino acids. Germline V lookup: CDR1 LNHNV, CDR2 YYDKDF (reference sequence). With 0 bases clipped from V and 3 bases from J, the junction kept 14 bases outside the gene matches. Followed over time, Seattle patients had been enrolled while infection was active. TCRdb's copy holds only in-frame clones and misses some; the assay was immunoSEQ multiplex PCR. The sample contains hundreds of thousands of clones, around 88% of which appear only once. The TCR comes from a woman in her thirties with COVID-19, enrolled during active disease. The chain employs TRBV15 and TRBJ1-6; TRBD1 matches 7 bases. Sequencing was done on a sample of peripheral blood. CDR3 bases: TGTGCCACCAGCAGAGATATCCCCAAACGGGACAGTTACTATAATTCACCCCTCCACTTT. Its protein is CATSRDIPKRDSYYNSPLHF.